Presented here are 16 T cell receptor beta chains from one specimen sequenced in a study of blood T cell repertoires in COVID-19. TCRdb keeps only in-frame clones here, not all; method: immunoSEQ multiplex PCR. The sample contains about 260,000 clones, about 88% of which appear only once. The material sequenced was PBMCs or T cells enriched from blood (not recorded which). The receptors shown here come from a man in his thirties or forties with acute COVID-19.

J is TRBJ2-1 and V is TRBV9; weak D call: TRBD2 (6 bases). CDR1 is SGDLS, CDR2 YYNGEE, per germline. Trimming removed 1 base from V and 8 bases from J, with 13 bases in between. This CDR3 spans 14 amino acids. The CDR3 DNA reads as TGTGCCAGCAGCGTACTAGCGTCCCTCGATGAGCAGTTCTTC. It encodes CASSVLASLDEQFF.

The table lists this clone with a few counts. One junction end does not reproduce the germline sequence, and a read error may be involved. The V call is TRBV5-1, the J call TRBJ1-3; perhaps TRBD1 as D (5 bases). CDR1 and CDR2 from the germline V gene are SGHRS and YFSETQ. This CDR3 has 14 residues. The CDR3 nucleotides read TGTGCCAGCACCAAAGGAAGGGGTGGAAACACCATATATTTT. Translated: CASTKGRGGNTIYF.

V usage is TRBV11-3 and J usage is TRBJ1-2; 8 bases agree with TRBD1. Germline V CDR1 and CDR2: SGHNT, YENEEA. With 5 bases clipped from V and 4 bases from J, the junction kept 3 bases outside the gene matches. The CDR3 loop spans 13 amino acids. The CDR3 sequence is CASSPTGGYGYTF. The CDR3 DNA sequence: TGTGCCAGCAGCCCCACAGGGGGCTATGGCTACACCTTC.

The CDR3 nucleotides are TGTGCCAGCAGGGACAGGGGCATTGGGAACACTGAAGCTTTCTTT. It is translated as CASRDRGIGNTEAFF. V and J are TRBV6-5 and TRBJ1-1, with 9 bases aligning to TRBD1. This CDR3 has 15 residues. V was pared by 6 bases and J by 1 base, with 6 bases of the junction left unmatched. Germline loops: CDR1 MNHEY, CDR2 SVGAGI.

The genes are TRBV15 and TRBJ2-5, with 7 bases identical to TRBD1. CDR1 and CDR2 (germline): LNHNV, YYDKDF (reference sequence). Trimming cost V 0 bases and J 7 bases; bases outside gene matches: 8. The CDR3 sequence is 15 residues long. The CDR3 loop is CATSRELGTARTQYF. The CDR3 DNA is TGTGCCACCAGCAGAGAGTTAGGGACAGCCAGGACCCAGTACTTC.

This chain joins TRBV3-1 (or the pseudogene TRBV3-2) and TRBJ1-6; 9 positions agree with TRBD1. CDR1 and CDR2 (germline): LGHDT, YNNKEL (reference sequence). Trimming took 2 bases from V and 10 from J; bases not matched to a gene: 6. This CDR3 is built from 15 residues. CDR3 bases: TGTGCCAGCAGCCAAATACAGGGGGCAGGGTCACCCCTCCACTTT. Amino acid sequence: CASSQIQGAGSPLHF.

The chain links TRBV7-2 to TRBJ1-2; 11 bases are shared with TRBD1. Losses at the gene ends were 2 bases for V and 5 bases for J; bases not matched to a gene: 13. CDR3 length: 18 residues. Germline V gives CDR1 SGHTA, CDR2 FQGNSA. This CDR3 reads CASSLTLPGQGASYGYTF. As DNA, the CDR3 is TGTGCCAGCAGCTTAACACTCCCCGGACAGGGGGCGTCGTATGGCTACACCTTC.

The chain couples TRBV24-1 to TRBJ2-3; 7 bases are a match to TRBD2. J gave up 0 bases and V 3 bases, and 8 bases lay outside the gene matches. The CDR3 spans 17 residues. Looked up from germline, CDR1 is KGHDR and CDR2 is SFDVKD. This CDR3 reads CATSDPLRGGSTDTQYF. In nucleotides, the CDR3 is TGTGCCACCAGTGATCCTTTGCGCGGGGGAAGCACAGATACGCAGTATTTT.

The J gene is TRBJ2-5, the V gene TRBV2, with TRBD2 identical over 14 bases. The CDR3 extends over 16 amino acids. Germline lookup yields CDR1 SNHLY and CDR2 FYNNEI. The J segment lost 7 bases and the V segment lost 6 bases, leaving 10 bases of the junction unmatched. CDR3 amino acids: CASRRGTSGGSGTQYF. The CDR3 nucleotides read TGTGCCAGCAGGAGGGGGACTAGCGGGGGCTCCGGGACCCAGTACTTC.

The gene calls are TRBV7-3 and TRBJ2-1, with a possible D match to TRBD2 (5 bases). With 5 bases removed from V and 2 bases from J, the gap between germline ends came to 13 bases. Germline CDR1 and CDR2: SGHTA and FQGTGA. CDR3 size: 15 residues. For the CDR3, the DNA is TGTGCCAGCAGCCCCCGCATACTAGCCTACAATGAGCAGTTCTTC. It encodes CASSPRILAYNEQFF.

This chain's CDR3 is CASSRDRAYEQYV. The CDR3 DNA is TGTGCCAGTTCCCGGGACAGGGCCTACGAGCAGTACGTC. V and J are TRBV11-2 and TRBJ2-7; 9 nucleotides match TRBD1. Germline V lookup: CDR1 SGHAT, CDR2 FQNNGV. V gave up 9 bases and J gave up 2 bases; unmatched junction bases: 5. The CDR3 contains 13 residues.

The genes are TRBV12-3 or TRBV12-4 and TRBJ1-2; 7 bases match TRBD1. This CDR3 contains 13 residues. Trimming at V came to 6 bases and at J to 8 bases, leaving 9 bases not matched to a gene. The CDR3 loop reads CASSTNPGQGYTF. In DNA, the CDR3 is TGTGCCAGCAGCACTAATCCGGGACAGGGCTACACCTTC.

The chain joins TRBV6-5 to TRBJ2-3, with 10 bases matching TRBD2. V dropped 5 bases and J dropped 4; count of bases not matched to a gene: 3. Germline-derived CDR1 and CDR2 are MNHEY and SVGAGI. There are 14 residues in the CDR3. CDR3 residues: CASSRTSGPDTQYF. The DNA for the CDR3 is TGTGCCAGCAGTAGGACTAGCGGTCCAGATACGCAGTATTTT.

The chain uses TRBV4-1 and TRBJ2-7; TRBD1 might be the D (6 bases). This CDR3 has 13 amino acids. CDR1 is MGHRA and CDR2 is YSYEKL in the germline V gene. Trimming stripped 3 bases from V and 4 bases from J, with 10 bases between. CDR3: CASSQNQGYEQYV. DNA of the CDR3: TGCGCCAGCAGCCAGAACCAGGGGTACGAGCAGTACGTC.

V and J are TRBV14 and TRBJ2-7; D might be TRBD2 (5 bases). CDR1 SGHDN and CDR2 FVKESK come from the germline V gene. V dropped 0 bases and J dropped 7 bases, with 10 bases sitting between them. The CDR3 sequence is 13 residues long. As DNA, the CDR3 is TGTGCCAGCAGCCAAGATGGGAGAGGGGAGCAGTACGTC. Protein product: CASSQDGRGEQYV.

The chain joins TRBV15 to TRBJ1-3; perhaps TRBD1 as D (5 bases). The V gene lost 6 bases and the J gene lost 3 bases, with 15 bases spanning the gap. The CDR3 runs to 15 residues. Germline CDR1 reads LNHNV; CDR2 reads YYDKDF (reference sequence). CDR3 sequence reads: CATRPWGRDGNTIYF. As DNA, the CDR3 is TGTGCCACCAGGCCCTGGGGCAGAGATGGAAACACCATATATTTT.